The 24 T cell receptor beta chains below all came from one sample that was sequenced in a study of T cell responses to AZD1222 COVID-19 vaccine. TCRdb's table, derived via immunoSEQ multiplex PCR, lists solely in-frame clones and lacks some. The sample shows 140,000 to 150,000 clones, around 90% of them seen only once. The sequences come from peripheral blood, collected 28 days after the second AZD1222 dose. Receptors originate from an adult who received the AZD1222 COVID-19 vaccine.

The CDR3 nucleotides read TGTGCCAGCTCCACGGGGGGCCGGGACACCGGGGAGCTGTTTTTT. It yields the protein CASSTGGRDTGELFF. The chain uses TRBV18 and TRBJ2-2; D possibly corresponds to TRBD2 (7 bases). Germline values: CDR1 KGHSH, CDR2 LQKENI. This CDR3 has 15 residues. Trimming left V 6 bases short and J 3 bases short, with 14 bases between.

The chain employs TRBV6-5 and TRBJ1-1; D may be TRBD1 (5 bases). From germline, CDR1 is MNHEY and CDR2 SVGAGI. The CDR3 is 13 amino acids. Trimming removed 4 bases at V and 3 bases at J, with 9 bases between. The chain's CDR3 is CASSFRADTEAFF. CDR3 DNA sequence: TGTGCCAGCAGTTTCAGGGCGGACACTGAAGCTTTCTTT.

J is TRBJ2-5 and V is TRBV7-3, with 12 positions matching TRBD2. This CDR3 is built from 14 residues. J lost 4 bases, V lost 4 bases, and 1 base had no gene match. Germline CDR1 SGHTA, CDR2 FQGTGA. CDR3: CASSSGLAGETQYF. Written as DNA, the CDR3 is TGTGCCAGCAGCTCGGGACTAGCGGGAGAGACCCAGTACTTC.

The rearrangement uses TRBV27 and TRBJ1-1; D ambiguous. V was pared by 6 bases and J by 14 bases, with 19 bases between. Germline-derived CDR1 and CDR2 are MNHEY and SMNVEV (reference sequence). This CDR3 has 12 amino acids. This CDR3 reads CASSLGPPVVFF. Written as DNA, the CDR3 is TGTGCCAGCAGCCTGGGCCCGCCGGTGGTGTTCTTT.

CDR3 amino acids: CASRPTGGIEKLFF. The CDR3 DNA reads as TGTGCCAGTAGACCGACAGGGGGGATTGAAAAACTGTTTTTT. J is TRBJ1-4 and V is TRBV19, with 9 bases identical to TRBD1. V dropped 6 bases and J dropped 7; count of bases not matched to a gene: 6. CDR3 length: 14 amino acids. CDR1 and CDR2 (germline): LNHDA, SQIVND (reference sequence).

The chain links TRBV27 to TRBJ1-1, with a possible D match to TRBD1 (5 bases). V gave up 3 bases and J gave up 4 bases, with 12 bases separating them. The CDR3 sequence is 14 residues long. Looked up from germline, CDR1 is MNHEY and CDR2 is SMNVEV (reference sequence). CDR3 in DNA: TGTGCCAGCAGTTTGGGGCGGGGGAGCACTGAAGCTTTCTTT. Its protein product is CASSLGRGSTEAFF.

The genes are TRBV14 and TRBJ1-2, with TRBD1 matching 9 bases. The CDR3 extends over 14 amino acids. V shed 3 bases, J shed 6 bases, and the junction held 5 bases outside the gene matches. Germline CDR1 SGHDN, CDR2 FVKESK. CDR3 sequence reads: CASSQGTGINGYTF. The CDR3 DNA sequence: TGTGCCAGCAGCCAGGGGACAGGGATCAATGGCTACACCTTC. The full variable domain, in which reference TRBV14 and TRBJ1-2 provide the parts outside the CDR3, is EAGVTQFPSHSVIEKGQTVTLRCDPISGHDNLYWYRRVMGKEIKFLLHFVKESKQDESGMPNNRFLAERTGGTYSTLKVQPAELEDSGVYFCASSQGTGINGYTFGSGTRLTVV.

V gene TRBV19 combines with J gene TRBJ1-2; D remains unclear. CDR1 and CDR2 (germline): LNHDA, SQIVND (reference sequence). Trimming cost V 3 bases and J 4 bases, with 12 bases left between them. The CDR3 has 14 amino acids. The CDR3 DNA reads TGTGCCAGTAGTATCGACGATCCCTCCTATGGCTACACCTTC. Translating it yields CASSIDDPSYGYTF.

This chain's CDR3 is CASSLAPSSSGYGNEQFF. For the CDR3, the DNA is TGTGCCAGCAGCTTAGCTCCCTCAAGCTCTGGGTATGGCAATGAGCAGTTCTTC. V and J are TRBV7-2 and TRBJ2-1; D unclear. The CDR3 runs 18 residues. CDR1 is SGHTA and CDR2 is FQGNSA in the germline V gene. Trimming took 0 bases from V and 6 from J, leaving 21 bases between them.

The CDR3 coding sequence is TGTGCCAGCAGTTCGACAGGGGTCTCTGGGGCCAACGTCCTGACTTTC. As protein: CASSSTGVSGANVLTF. This chain uses TRBV27 with TRBJ2-6; 8 nucleotides agree with TRBD1. From germline, CDR1 is MNHEY and CDR2 SMNVEV (reference sequence). V lost 4 bases, J lost 0 bases, and 2 bases stayed unmatched. The CDR3 spans 16 residues. The complete variable domain, with remaining parts taken from reference TRBV27 and TRBJ2-6, reads EAQVTQNPRYLITVTGKKLTVTCSQNMNHEYMSWYRQDPGLGLRQIYYSMNVEVTDKGDVPEGYKVSRKEKRNFPLILESPSPNQTSLYFCASSSTGVSGANVLTFGAGSRLTVL.

The chain couples TRBV19 to TRBJ1-2, with a weak D call TRBD1 (5 bases). V was shortened by 7 bases and J by 7 bases, with 19 bases between the two germline ends. The CDR3 is 14 residues long. CDR1 is LNHDA and CDR2 is SQIVND in the germline V gene (reference sequence). This chain's CDR3 is CASTDPRTRSGYTF. In DNA form, the CDR3 reads TGTGCCAGTACGGACCCCCGGACACGCTCTGGCTACACCTTC. Drawing the rest from reference TRBV19 and TRBJ1-2, the complete variable domain is DGGITQSPKYLFRKEGQNVTLSCEQNLNHDAMYWYRQDPGQGLRLIYYSQIVNDFQKGDIAEGYSVSREKKESFPLTVTSAQKNPTAFYLCASTDPRTRSGYTFGSGTRLTVV.

This chain connects TRBV19 to TRBJ1-2; 8 bases match TRBD1. Losses at the gene ends were 8 bases for V and 8 bases for J; bases not matched to a gene: 10. The CDR3 consists of 13 residues. Germline V gives CDR1 LNHDA, CDR2 SQIVND (reference sequence). The CDR3, as DNA: TGTGCCAGTTCGGGACAGGATCAGGGAGGCTACACCTTC. Residues: CASSGQDQGGYTF.

This chain connects TRBV19 to TRBJ2-1; D is perhaps TRBD1 (6 bases). This CDR3 spans 14 amino acids. The V and J ends lost 5 bases and 2 bases respectively, with 10 bases between them. CDR1 is LNHDA, CDR2 SQIVND, per germline (reference sequence). The CDR3, as DNA: TGTGCCAGTAGTCCCCAGGGGACCTACAATGAGCAGTTCTTC. It yields the protein CASSPQGTYNEQFF.

The chain recombines TRBV6-5 with TRBJ1-2; D is perhaps TRBD1 (6 bases). This CDR3 has 15 residues. The germline CDR1 and CDR2 sequences are MNHEY and SVGAGI. Trimming left V 6 bases short and J 0 bases short, with 14 bases between. This chain's CDR3 is CASSRGQWANYGYTF. CDR3 bases: TGTGCCAGCAGCCGCGGACAGTGGGCTAACTATGGCTACACCTTC.

This chain connects TRBV3-1 (or the pseudogene TRBV3-2) to TRBJ1-2; 8 nucleotides agree with TRBD1. CDR3 length: 15 amino acids. Germline-derived CDR1 and CDR2 are LGHDT and YNNKEL (reference sequence). With V trimmed by 0 bases and J by 4 bases, 4 bases remained unmatched. The CDR3 DNA reads TGTGCCAGCAGCCAAGATGTGGGGACAGGCTATGGCTACACCTTC. It is translated as CASSQDVGTGYGYTF.

The V gene is TRBV27, the J gene TRBJ1-2, with D perhaps TRBD1 (5 bases). Germline values: CDR1 MNHEY, CDR2 SMNVEV (reference sequence). V was cut by 3 bases and J by 4 bases, with 12 bases left in between. The CDR3 is 14 amino acids. CDR3 loop: CASSFLGGGYGYTF. CDR3 nucleotides: TGTGCCAGCAGTTTTTTGGGGGGGGGCTATGGCTACACCTTC.

This clone has a single count. This chain uses TRBV18 with TRBJ2-5; possible D gene TRBD2, 6 bases. CDR3 size: 13 residues. From germline, CDR1 is KGHSH and CDR2 LQKENI. With 6 bases removed from V and 5 bases from J, the gap between germline ends came to 13 bases. CDR3 sequence: CASSRDSWETQYF. The CDR3 nucleotides are TGTGCCAGCTCGCGGGACTCCTGGGAGACCCAGTACTTC.

The chain is built from TRBV6-6 and TRBJ2-7; perhaps TRBD1 as D (6 bases). The length of the CDR3 is 14 residues. CDR1 and CDR2 (germline): MNHNY, SVGAGI (reference sequence). V was pared by 4 bases and J by 4 bases, with 14 bases between. The CDR3 is CASSSEGTFYEQYF. Written as DNA, the CDR3 is TGTGCCAGCAGTTCGGAAGGGACATTTTACGAGCAGTACTTC.

The chain recombines TRBV9 with TRBJ2-3, with 12 positions matching TRBD2. After removal of 1 base from V and 2 bases from J, the junction contained 11 bases not matched to a gene. CDR1 is SGDLS and CDR2 is YYNGEE in the germline V gene. The CDR3 extends over 19 amino acids. The CDR3 sequence is CASSVRASGRERYTDTQYF. In DNA, the CDR3 is TGTGCCAGCAGCGTAAGGGCTAGCGGGAGGGAGCGATACACAGATACGCAGTATTTT.

CDR3 amino acids: CASSQVLPAFTNTDTQYF. The CDR3 bases are TGTGCCAGCAGCCAAGTTCTCCCCGCGTTTACTAACACAGATACGCAGTATTTT. The rearrangement joins TRBV4-2 to TRBJ2-3, with unresolved D. V dropped 1 base and J dropped 2 bases, with 19 bases sitting between them. The CDR3 consists of 18 residues. CDR1 is LGHNA and CDR2 is YNFKEQ in the germline V gene.

The rearrangement links TRBV6-5 to TRBJ1-1; tentatively, D is TRBD1 (5 bases). Deletions cut 4 bases from V and 3 bases from J, with 15 bases between. Germline CDR1 is MNHEY and CDR2 is SVGAGI. CDR3 size: 15 residues. CDR3: CASSSPTGVDTEAFF. The CDR3 DNA follows: TGTGCCAGCAGTTCCCCAACGGGGGTTGACACTGAAGCTTTCTTT.

The chain joins TRBV3-1 (or the pseudogene TRBV3-2) to TRBJ2-6; D not resolved. CDR1 and CDR2 (germline): LGHDT, YNNKEL (reference sequence). This CDR3 has 16 amino acids. V dropped 4 bases and J dropped 0 bases, with 10 bases sitting between them. This CDR3 reads CASSPWTISGANVLTF. The CDR3 nucleotides read TGTGCCAGCAGCCCTTGGACCATCTCTGGGGCCAACGTCCTGACTTTC.

The V and J genes are TRBV19 and TRBJ1-3; TRBD1 aligns across 9 bases. V gave up 1 base and J gave up 2 bases; unmatched junction bases: 6. This CDR3 has 17 amino acids. The germline V gene has CDR1 LNHDA and CDR2 SQIVND (reference sequence). The CDR3 reads CASSIGDRASPGNTIYF. The CDR3 DNA sequence: TGTGCCAGTAGTATAGGGGACAGGGCGTCCCCTGGAAACACCATATATTTT.

The chain recombines TRBV5-1 with TRBJ1-2; D is ambiguous. Germline CDR1 is SGHRS and CDR2 is YFSETQ. V was shortened by 0 bases and J by 5 bases, with 11 bases between the two germline ends. The CDR3 spans 14 residues. The CDR3 sequence: CASSLGMGSYGYTF. In DNA, the CDR3 is TGCGCCAGCAGCTTGGGGATGGGCTCATATGGCTACACCTTC. Supplemented by reference TRBV5-1 and TRBJ1-2, the full variable domain reads KAGVTQTPRYLIKTRGQQVTLSCSPISGHRSVSWYQQTPGQGLQFLFEYFSETQRNKGNFPGRFSGRQFSNSRSEMNVSTLELGDSALYLCASSLGMGSYGYTFGSGTRLTVV.